The source of this TCR beta chain is a study of T cell responses to AZD1222 COVID-19 vaccine (dated by TCRdb to about 2021). Regarding the research as a whole: AZD1222 recipients whose second dose came at about 4 weeks and those whose second dose came at about 12 weeks were combined into one group, since spike-specific TCR depth and breadth did not differ between the two schedules. A total of over 230 trial participants underwent TCR sequencing, of whom 207 received two doses of AZD1222 and about 25 received two doses of the MenACWY control vaccine. Enrollment into the trials was organized by age into subgroups of 18-55, 56-69 and 70-plus years, and those subgroups contained roughly 150, 30 and 60 TCR-sequenced participants, respectively.

Broader findings and caveats from the paper: Participants were mostly white British, with more females than males. The authors suggested clonal diversity may have been underestimated. Because no samples from the day 14 peak response were available, repertoires could be characterized only after the peak T cell response. Only five or six AZD1222 recipients were SARS-CoV-2 seropositive at baseline, limiting conclusions about previously exposed vaccinees. Nearly half of unique spike-specific TCRs reportedly recognized epitopes outside regions mutated in the B.1.351 and B.1.1.7 variants. The 56-69-year group was small, and its depth increase did not reach significance, likely because of low power. A significant rise in spike-specific TCR breadth and depth was observed after two AZD1222 doses relative to day 0 and relative to MenACWY recipients. CD4 TCRs associated with the vaccine covered the entire spike protein, and the dominant responses were in regions 160-218 and 743-854.

The CDR3 regions of human TCRbeta chains were subjected to immunosequencing. Concerning the study's data processing: Repertoire TCRs were checked for matches against a reference library of SARS-CoV-2-specific TCRs that had been generated using the MIRA antigen-specificity platform. Breadth meant the fraction of unique TCRs that were SARS-CoV-2-associated, whereas depth meant the fraction of total T cells that were SARS-CoV-2-associated. Using the MIRA data, every spike-specific TCR was mapped to the spike region that the TCR reacted to and assigned to either a CD4 or a CD8 class. Log10-transformed breadth and depth values were compared by one-way ANOVA with Sidak's multiple comparisons tests. TCRdb mirrors the immuneACCESS table, restricted to in-frame sequences. Some clones are absent from its copies; in checked studies, under half trace to an unresolved V gene, and the reason for the others is unknown. V, J and clone size are those of that table, while D and trimming were read from the DNA. In this sample the table shows around 31,000 clones, about nine tenths of which occur a single time. Jointly, the top ten make up 45% of the sample.

In the case of this clone: This clone's antigen is unknown. No base qualities exist here, and no much larger clone lies one base off it.

In light of the paper, this sample's time point label describes: baseline before first vaccination. Vaccinee samples came from UK trials COV001 and COV002, including a single-blind randomized controlled phase 2/3 trial of AZD1222 (ChAdOx1 nCoV-19) in healthy adults. For TCRbeta chain sequencing, PBMC samples were collected from trial participants at day 0 and at day 28 after the second dose. This clonotype originated in an adult in good health. The sample here was peripheral blood, taken on day 0 of AZD1222 vaccination.

The CDR3 protein: CASSLDIGSGTDTQYF. The DNA reads as follows: TGTGCCAGCAGCTTAGATATCGGTAGTGGCACAGATACGCAGTATTTT. This chain joins TRBV7-2 to TRBJ2-3; no D gene call is confident. The CDR3 holds 16 amino acids from the cysteine to the phenylalanine. Only the CDR3 portion is preserved as DNA: 48 bases, with reading frame beginning at the first base. V loses 1 base, J loses 1 base, and the germline ends lie 12 bases apart. CDR1 is given as SGHTA and CDR2 as FQGNSA, both from the germline V gene.